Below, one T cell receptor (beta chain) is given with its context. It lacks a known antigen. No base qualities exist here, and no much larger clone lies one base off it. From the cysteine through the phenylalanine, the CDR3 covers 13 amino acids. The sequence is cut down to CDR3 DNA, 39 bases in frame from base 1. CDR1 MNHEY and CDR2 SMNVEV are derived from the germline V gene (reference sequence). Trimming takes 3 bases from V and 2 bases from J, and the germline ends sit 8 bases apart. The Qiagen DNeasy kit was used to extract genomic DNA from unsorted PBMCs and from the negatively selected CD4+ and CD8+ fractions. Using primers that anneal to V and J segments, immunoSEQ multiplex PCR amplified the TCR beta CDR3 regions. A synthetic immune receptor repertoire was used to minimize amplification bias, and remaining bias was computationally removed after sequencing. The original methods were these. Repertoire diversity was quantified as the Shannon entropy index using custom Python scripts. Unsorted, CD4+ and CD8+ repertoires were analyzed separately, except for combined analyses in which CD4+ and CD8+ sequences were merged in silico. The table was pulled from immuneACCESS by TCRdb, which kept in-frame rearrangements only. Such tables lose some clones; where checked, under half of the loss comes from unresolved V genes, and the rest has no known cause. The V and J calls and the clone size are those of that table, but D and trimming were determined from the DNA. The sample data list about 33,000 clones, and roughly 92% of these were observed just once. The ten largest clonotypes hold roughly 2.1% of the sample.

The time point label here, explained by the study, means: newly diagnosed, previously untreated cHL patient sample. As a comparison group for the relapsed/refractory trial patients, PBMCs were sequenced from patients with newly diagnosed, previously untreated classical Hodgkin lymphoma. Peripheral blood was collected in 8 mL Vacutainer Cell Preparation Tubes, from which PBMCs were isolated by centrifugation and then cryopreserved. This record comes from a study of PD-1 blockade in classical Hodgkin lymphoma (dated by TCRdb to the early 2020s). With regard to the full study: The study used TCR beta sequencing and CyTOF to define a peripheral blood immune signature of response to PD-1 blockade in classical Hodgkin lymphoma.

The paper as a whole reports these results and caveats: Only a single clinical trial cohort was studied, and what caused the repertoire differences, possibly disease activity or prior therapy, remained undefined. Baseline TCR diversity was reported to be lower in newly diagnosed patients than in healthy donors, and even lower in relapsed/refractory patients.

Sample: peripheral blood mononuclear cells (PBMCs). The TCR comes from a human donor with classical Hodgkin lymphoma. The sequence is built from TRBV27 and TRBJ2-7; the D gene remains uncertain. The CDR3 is CASSFGRTYEQYF. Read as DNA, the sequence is TGTGCCAGCAGTTTCGGCAGAACCTACGAGCAGTACTTC.